This TCR beta chain appears in the sequencing data of a study of molecular identifiers for immune sequencing clone quantification (dated by TCRdb to 2017 to 2018). Broadly, across the study: For a replicate experiment, the RNA from either about 20,000 or 100,000 naive CD8 T cells was divided into five aliquots, and four of those aliquots went on to sequencing. This methods study used CD8 T cells to benchmark TCR RNA copy counting and molecular-identifier clustering-based TCR repertoire sequencing (MIDCIRS).

Library preparation was by PCR. Sequenced using an Illumina HiSeq 4000. Bulk TCR libraries were prepared as previously described, using TCR primers listed in Table S5. Total RNA was purified with the Qiagen AllPrep DNA/RNA kit. Reads from multiple sequencing runs of the same library were pooled before analysis. Under the source paper's analysis protocol: Reads were retained only if the reads had an exact TCR constant sequence, and the retained reads were trimmed to 150 nt and grouped according to their 12-nt molecular barcodes. Reads in each barcode group were sub-clustered using a 15% Levenshtein threshold, and a quality-weighted consensus sequence was built for each RNA molecule. Non-functional sequences were removed, as were lower-count sequences one edit away from another. Based on a fit of two negative binomial distributions, barcode sub-clusters having less than 20% of the maximum read count were discarded. TCRdb's own reprocessing of the public reads used fastp at Q25 and MiXCR and kept productive beta chains. Every entry covers one CDR3 protein and lists the most common genes and DNA from its rows. V and J calls and clone size were set by TCRdb, not the authors. This sample is represented by approximately 550,000 distinct CDR3 sequences; roughly a fifth of them were singletons. The top ten constitute around 0.84% of the sample.

Its CDR3 holds 15 amino acids, cysteine through phenylalanine. Kept here is only the CDR3 DNA, which spans 45 bases and is read in frame from base 1. V gives up 4 bases and J gives up 0 bases, and the segment between their germline ends measures 10 bases. Libraries of naive CD8 T cells were generated from roughly 21,000 to 960,000 sorted cells, with 10%, 30% or 50% of the purified RNA used. Naive CD8 T cells were FACS-sorted as CD8+CD4-CCR7+CD45RA+ on a BD FACSAria II into RLT Plus buffer. Roughly ten TCR copies' worth of Jurkat RNA were spiked into roughly 17,000-1,100,000 naive CD8 T cell samples to test detection sensitivity. CD8 T cells were enriched using RosetteSep CD8+ T Cell Enrichment Cocktail and Ficoll-Paque, and the enriched cells then underwent ACK red cell lysis. With respect to this clonotype: Its antigen is unknown. This may be a read error: a much more frequent sequence differs by one nucleotide.

Overall results and qualifications from the work: Clones above 20 RNA copies held over 99% of molecules in CMV-specific effector cells but under 1% in naive cells. Identical TCR molecules sharing a barcode could cause highly expanded clone sizes to be underestimated. Spiked-in Jurkat TCR RNA equivalent to a single cell was reported to be detectable even among more than 900,000 naive CD8 T cells. Spiked-in Jurkat TCR RNA (roughly 10 copies' worth), which is not part of the donor repertoire, was contained in the naive libraries. Modeling gave about 3.2 recovered TCR RNA copies per cell versus about 10 by digital PCR, implying approximately 30% capture efficiency. When barcode sub-clustering was left out, chimeric consensus sequences inflated TCR diversity, with chimeras reaching as high as 47%.

The receptor comes from a human donor in good health. Some libraries in this study had Jurkat cell RNA spiked in. This chain is built from TRBV12-3 or TRBV12-4 and TRBJ1-5; no confident D gene assignment can be made. Sequenced material: naive CD8+ T cells from blood, with Jurkat cell RNA spiked in. The sample's cell subset or site label, in plain terms: FACS-sorted CD8+CD4-CCR7+CD45RA+ naive T cells. CDR3 sequence: CASSSEEHSNQPQHF. The base sequence is TGTGCCAGCAGTTCTGAGGAGCATAGCAATCAGCCCCAGCATTTT.